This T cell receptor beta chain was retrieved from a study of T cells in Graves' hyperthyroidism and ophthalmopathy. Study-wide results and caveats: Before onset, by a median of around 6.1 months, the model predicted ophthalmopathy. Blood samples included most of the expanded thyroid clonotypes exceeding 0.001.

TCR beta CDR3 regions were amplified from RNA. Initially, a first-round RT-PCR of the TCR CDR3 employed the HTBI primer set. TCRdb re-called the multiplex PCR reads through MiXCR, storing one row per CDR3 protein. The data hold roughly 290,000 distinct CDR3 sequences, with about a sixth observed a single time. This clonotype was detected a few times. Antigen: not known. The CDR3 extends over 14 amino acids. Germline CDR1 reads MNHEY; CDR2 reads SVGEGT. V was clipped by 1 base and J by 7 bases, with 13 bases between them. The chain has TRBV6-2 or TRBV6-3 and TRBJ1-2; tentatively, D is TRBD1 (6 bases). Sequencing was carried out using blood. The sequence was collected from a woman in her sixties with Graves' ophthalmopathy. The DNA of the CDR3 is TGTGCCAGCAGTTACTTCTGGGGGCCGGGTGGCTACACCTTC. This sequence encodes CASSYFWGPGGYTF.